The subject of this entry is one T cell receptor (beta chain). Under the authors' procedure: Amplification of reference gene primers provided the estimated nucleated cell counts. Measured with immunoSEQ multiplex PCR; TCRdb has only the in-frame clones, and not every one. Clonal size and the V and J genes are those of that table, whereas D and trimming came from the DNA. Among approximately 140,000 clones, approximately 88% were seen once, and the ten largest hold about 5.5%. This specimen belongs to a study of blood T cell repertoires in COVID-19. Looking at the study overall: The United States, Italy and Spain supplied acute and convalescent COVID-19 samples. PBMCs, B-cell-depleted T cells, or T cells were the source of the cDNA or gDNA that made up the material.

Allocation to cohorts depended on clinical history reported by the participants. CDR1 LNHNV and CDR2 YYDKDF come from the germline V gene (reference sequence). This CDR3 comprises 16 residues. The V segment lost 0 bases and the J segment 8 bases; nucleotides outside the gene matches: 6. The chain recombines TRBV15 with TRBJ1-4, with 10 bases aligning to TRBD1. This clonotype was sampled from a man aged 35 to 55 with acute COVID-19. Input material: PBMCs or T cells enriched from blood (not recorded which). The CDR3 DNA sequence: TGTGCCACCAGCAGAGATAAGACAGGGGGCCAGGAAAAACTGTTTTTT. This codes for CATSRDKTGGQEKLFF.